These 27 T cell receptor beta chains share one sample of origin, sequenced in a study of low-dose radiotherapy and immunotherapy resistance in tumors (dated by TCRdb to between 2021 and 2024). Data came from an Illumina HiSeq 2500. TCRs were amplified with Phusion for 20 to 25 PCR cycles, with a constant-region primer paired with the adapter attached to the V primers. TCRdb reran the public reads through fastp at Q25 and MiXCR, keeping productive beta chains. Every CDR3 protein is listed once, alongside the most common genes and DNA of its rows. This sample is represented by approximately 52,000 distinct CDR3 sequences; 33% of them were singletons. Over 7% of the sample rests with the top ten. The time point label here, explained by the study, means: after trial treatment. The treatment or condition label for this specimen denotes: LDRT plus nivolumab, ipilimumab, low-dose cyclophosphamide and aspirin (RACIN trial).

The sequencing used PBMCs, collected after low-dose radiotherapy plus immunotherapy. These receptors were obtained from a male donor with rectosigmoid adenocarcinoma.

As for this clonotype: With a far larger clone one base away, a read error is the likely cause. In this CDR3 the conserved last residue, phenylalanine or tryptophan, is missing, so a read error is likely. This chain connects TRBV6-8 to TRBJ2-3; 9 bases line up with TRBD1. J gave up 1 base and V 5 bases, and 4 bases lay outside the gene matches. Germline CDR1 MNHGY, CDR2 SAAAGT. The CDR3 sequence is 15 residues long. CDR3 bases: TGTGCCAGCAGTAAACAGGGGGCAGGCACAGATACGCAGTATTCT. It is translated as CASSKQGAGTDTQYS.

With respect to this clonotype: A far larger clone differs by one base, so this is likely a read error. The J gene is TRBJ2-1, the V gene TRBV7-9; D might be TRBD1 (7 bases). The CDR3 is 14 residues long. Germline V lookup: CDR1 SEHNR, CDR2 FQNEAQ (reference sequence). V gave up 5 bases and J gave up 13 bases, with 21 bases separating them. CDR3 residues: CASSPNRGRGTQFF. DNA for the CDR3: TGTGCCAGCAGCCCCAACAGGGGTCGGGGGACCCAGTTCTTC.

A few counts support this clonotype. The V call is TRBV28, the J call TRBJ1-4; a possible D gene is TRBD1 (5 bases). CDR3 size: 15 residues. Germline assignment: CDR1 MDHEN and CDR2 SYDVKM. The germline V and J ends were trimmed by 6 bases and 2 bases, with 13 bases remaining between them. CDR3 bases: TGTGCCAGCAGCCCGGCCTGGGGCACTAATGAAAAACTGTTTTTT. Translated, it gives CASSPAWGTNEKLFF. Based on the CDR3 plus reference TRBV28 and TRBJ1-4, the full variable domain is DVKVTQSSRYLVKRTGEKVFLECVQDMDHENMFWYRQDPGLGLRLIYFSYDVKMKEKGDIPEGYSVSREKKERFSLILESASTNQTSMYLCASSPAWGTNEKLFFGSGTQLSVL.

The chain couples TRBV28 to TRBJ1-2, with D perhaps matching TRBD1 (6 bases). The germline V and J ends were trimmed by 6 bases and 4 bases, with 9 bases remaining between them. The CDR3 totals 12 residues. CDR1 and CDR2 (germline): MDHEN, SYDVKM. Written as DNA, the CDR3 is TGTGCCAGCAGCACAGGGTTCTATGGCTACACCTTC. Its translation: CASSTGFYGYTF.

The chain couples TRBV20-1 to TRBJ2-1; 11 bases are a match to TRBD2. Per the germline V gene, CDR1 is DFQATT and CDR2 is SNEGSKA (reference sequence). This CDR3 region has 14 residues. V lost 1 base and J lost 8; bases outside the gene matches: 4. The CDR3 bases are TGCAGTGCTAGAGGTAGCGGGGGGGTATATGAGCAGTTCTTC. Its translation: CSARGSGGVYEQFF.

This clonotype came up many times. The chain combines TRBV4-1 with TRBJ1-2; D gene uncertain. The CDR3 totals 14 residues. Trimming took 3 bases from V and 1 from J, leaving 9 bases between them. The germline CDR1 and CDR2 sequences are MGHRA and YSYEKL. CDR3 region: CASSHIGSNYGYTF. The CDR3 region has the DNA TGCGCCAGCAGCCATATAGGAAGTAACTATGGCTACACCTTC.

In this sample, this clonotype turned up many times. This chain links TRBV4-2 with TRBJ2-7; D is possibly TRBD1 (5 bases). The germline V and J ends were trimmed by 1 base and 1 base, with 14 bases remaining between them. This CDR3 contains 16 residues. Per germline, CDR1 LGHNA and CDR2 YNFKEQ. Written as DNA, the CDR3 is TGTGCCAGCAGCCAAGCGCCCGCCGACAGTTCCTACGAGCAGTACTTC. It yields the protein CASSQAPADSSYEQYF.

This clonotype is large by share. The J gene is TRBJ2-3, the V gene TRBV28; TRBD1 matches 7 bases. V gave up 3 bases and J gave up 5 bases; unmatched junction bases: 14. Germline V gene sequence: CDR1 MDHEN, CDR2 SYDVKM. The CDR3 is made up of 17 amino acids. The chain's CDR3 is CASSFTQWEQGRDTQYF. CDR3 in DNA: TGTGCCAGCAGTTTCACTCAATGGGAACAGGGGAGAGATACGCAGTATTTT.

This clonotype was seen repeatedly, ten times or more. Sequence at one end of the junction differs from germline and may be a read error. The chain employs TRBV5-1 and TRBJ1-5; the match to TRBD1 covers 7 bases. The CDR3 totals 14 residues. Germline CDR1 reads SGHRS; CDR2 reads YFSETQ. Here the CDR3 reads CASSLGGGNQPQHF. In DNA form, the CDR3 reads TGTGCCAGCAGCTTAGGGGGCGGCAATCAGCCCCAGCATTTT.

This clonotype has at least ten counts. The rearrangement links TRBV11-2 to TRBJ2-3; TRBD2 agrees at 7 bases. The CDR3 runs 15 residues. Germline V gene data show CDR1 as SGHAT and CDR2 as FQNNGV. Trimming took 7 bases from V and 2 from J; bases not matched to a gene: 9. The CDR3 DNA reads TGTGCCAGCACCCCAGGGACTACCAACACAGATACGCAGTATTTT. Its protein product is CASTPGTTNTDTQYF.

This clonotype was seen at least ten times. The CDR3 DNA reads TGCAGTGCTAGAGATCACCTGAAGGGGGAGAACACCGGGGAGCTGTTTTTT. It specifies CSARDHLKGENTGELFF. The chain uses TRBV20-1 and TRBJ2-2; D is possibly TRBD1 (6 bases). This CDR3 is 17 amino acids long. The V and J ends lost 0 bases and 1 base respectively, with 15 bases between them. CDR1 DFQATT and CDR2 SNEGSKA come from the germline V gene (reference sequence).

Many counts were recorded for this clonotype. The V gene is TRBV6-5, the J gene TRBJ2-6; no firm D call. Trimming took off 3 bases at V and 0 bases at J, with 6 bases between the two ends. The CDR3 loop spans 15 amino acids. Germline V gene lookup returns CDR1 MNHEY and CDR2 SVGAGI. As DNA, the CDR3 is TGTGCCAGCAGTTATCAGCGCTCTGGGGCCAACGTCCTGACTTTC. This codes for CASSYQRSGANVLTF.

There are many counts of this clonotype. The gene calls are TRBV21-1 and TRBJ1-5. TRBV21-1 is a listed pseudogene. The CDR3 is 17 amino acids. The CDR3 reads CASSAKEGGRSNQPQHF. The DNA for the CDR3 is TGTGCCAGCAGCGCGAAAGAGGGCGGGCGTAGCAATCAGCCCCAGCATTTT.

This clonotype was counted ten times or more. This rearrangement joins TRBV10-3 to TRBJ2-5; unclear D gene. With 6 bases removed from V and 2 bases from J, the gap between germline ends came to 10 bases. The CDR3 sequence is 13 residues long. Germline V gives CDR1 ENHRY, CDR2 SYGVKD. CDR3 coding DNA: TGTGCCATCAGGGGAAAGGGACAAGAGACCCAGTACTTC. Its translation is CAIRGKGQETQYF.

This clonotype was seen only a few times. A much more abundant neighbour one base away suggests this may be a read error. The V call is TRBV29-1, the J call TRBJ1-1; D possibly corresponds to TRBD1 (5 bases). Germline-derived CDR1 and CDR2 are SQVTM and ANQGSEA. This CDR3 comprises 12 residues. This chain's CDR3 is CSVERTNTQAFF. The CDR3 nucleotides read TGCAGCGTTGAACGGACAAACACTCAAGCTTTCTTT.

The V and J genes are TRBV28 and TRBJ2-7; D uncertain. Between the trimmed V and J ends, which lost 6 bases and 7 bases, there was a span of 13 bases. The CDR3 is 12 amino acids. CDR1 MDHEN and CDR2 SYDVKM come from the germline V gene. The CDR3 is CASSGLVAEQYF. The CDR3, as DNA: TGTGCCAGCAGCGGATTGGTGGCGGAGCAGTACTTC.

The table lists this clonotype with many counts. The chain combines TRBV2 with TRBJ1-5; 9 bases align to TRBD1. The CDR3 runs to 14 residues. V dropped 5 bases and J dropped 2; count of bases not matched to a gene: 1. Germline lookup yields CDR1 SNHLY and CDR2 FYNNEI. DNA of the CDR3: TGTGCCAGCAGTTGGACAGGGGGCAATCAGCCCCAGCATTTT. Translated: CASSWTGGNQPQHF.

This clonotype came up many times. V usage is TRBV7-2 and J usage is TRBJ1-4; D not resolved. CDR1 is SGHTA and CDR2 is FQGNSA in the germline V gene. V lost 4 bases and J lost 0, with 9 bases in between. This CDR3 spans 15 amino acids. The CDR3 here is CASSSQSATNEKLFF. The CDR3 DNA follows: TGTGCCAGCAGCTCTCAGTCTGCAACTAATGAAAAACTGTTTTTT.

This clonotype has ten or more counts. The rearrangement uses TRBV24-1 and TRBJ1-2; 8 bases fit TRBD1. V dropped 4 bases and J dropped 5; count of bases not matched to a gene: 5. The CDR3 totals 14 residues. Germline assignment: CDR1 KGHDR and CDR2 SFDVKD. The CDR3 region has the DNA TGTGCCACCAGTGAAACCGGGACAGGATATGGCTACACCTTC. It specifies CATSETGTGYGYTF.

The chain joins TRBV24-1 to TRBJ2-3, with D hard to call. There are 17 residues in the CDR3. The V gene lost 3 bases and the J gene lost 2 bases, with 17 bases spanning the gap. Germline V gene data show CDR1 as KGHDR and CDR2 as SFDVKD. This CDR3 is CATSDPRDPRSTDTQYF. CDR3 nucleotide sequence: TGTGCCACCAGTGATCCGCGAGATCCCCGATCCACAGATACGCAGTATTTT.

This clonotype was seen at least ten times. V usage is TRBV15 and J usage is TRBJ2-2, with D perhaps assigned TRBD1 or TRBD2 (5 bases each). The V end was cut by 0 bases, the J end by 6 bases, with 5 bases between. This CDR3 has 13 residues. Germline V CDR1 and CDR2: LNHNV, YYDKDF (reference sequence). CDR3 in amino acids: CATSREGAGELFF. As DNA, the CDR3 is TGTGCCACCAGCAGAGAGGGGGCCGGGGAGCTGTTTTTT.

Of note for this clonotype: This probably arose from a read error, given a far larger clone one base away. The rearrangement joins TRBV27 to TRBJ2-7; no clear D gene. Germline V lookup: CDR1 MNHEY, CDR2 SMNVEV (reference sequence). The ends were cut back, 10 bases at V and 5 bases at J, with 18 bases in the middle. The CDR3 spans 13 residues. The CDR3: CATDALLRNEQYF. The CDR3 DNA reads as TGTGCCACGGACGCTTTATTACGAAACGAGCAGTACTTC.

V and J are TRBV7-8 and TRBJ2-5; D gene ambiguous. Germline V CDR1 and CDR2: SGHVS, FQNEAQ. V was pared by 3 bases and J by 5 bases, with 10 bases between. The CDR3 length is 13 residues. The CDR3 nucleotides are TGTGCCAGCAGCTTCCCAGGTCGGGAGACCCAGTACTTC. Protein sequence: CASSFPGRETQYF.

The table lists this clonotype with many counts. The CDR3 nucleotides read TGTGCCAGCAGCCAAAATAGCGGACGGGCCTACGAGCAGTACTTC. Amino acids: CASSQNSGRAYEQYF. The chain couples TRBV7-2 to TRBJ2-7, with D possibly matching TRBD2 (6 bases). Between the trimmed V and J ends, which lost 5 bases and 2 bases, there was a span of 16 bases. CDR1 and CDR2 from the germline V gene are SGHTA and FQGNSA. This CDR3 has 15 amino acids. The full variable domain, with the rest looked up from reference TRBV7-2 and TRBJ2-7, is GAGVSQSPSNKVTEKGKDVELRCDPISGHTALYWYRQSLGQGLEFLIYFQGNSAPDKSGLPSDRFSAERTGGSVSTLTIQRTQQEDSAVYLCASSQNSGRAYEQYFGPGTRLTVT.

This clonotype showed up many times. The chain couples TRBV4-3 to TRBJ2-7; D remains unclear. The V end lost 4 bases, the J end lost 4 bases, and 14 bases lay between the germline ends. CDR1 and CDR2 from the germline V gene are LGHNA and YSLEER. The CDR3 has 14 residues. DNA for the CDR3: TGCGCCAGCAGCCCTGGGGTTCTTGGTTACGAGCAGTACTTC. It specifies CASSPGVLGYEQYF.

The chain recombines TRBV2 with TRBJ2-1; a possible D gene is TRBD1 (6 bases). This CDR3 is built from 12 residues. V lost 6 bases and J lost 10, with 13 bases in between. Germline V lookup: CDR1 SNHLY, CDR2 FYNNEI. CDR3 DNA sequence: TGTGCCAGCAGCGAGCAGGGGCCAGAGCAGTTCTTC. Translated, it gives CASSEQGPEQFF.

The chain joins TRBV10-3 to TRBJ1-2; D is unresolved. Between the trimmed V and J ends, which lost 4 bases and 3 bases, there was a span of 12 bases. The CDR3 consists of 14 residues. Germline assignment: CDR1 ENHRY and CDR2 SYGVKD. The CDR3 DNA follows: TGTGCCATCAGTGCCGTCAGATCGGACTATGGCTACACCTTC. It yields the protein CAISAVRSDYGYTF.